Presented here are 7 T cell receptor beta chains from one specimen sequenced in a study of Graves' ophthalmopathy and Graves' hyperthyroidism. The authors amplified TCR beta CDR3 regions, and they did so from RNA transcripts for repertoire sequencing. The first-round RT-PCR employed HTBI primers together with the Qiagen OneStep RT-PCR kit. A multiplex PCR was then performed as the second round. Each CDR3 protein gets one entry after TCRdb re-called the multiplex PCR reads with MiXCR. The sample records 350,000 to 400,000 distinct CDR3 sequences, around 19% being singletons. Sequenced input: peripheral blood. The receptors come from a woman aged 18-30 years with Graves' ophthalmopathy.

This clonotype occurred many times. This rearrangement joins TRBV20-1 to TRBJ1-5, with TRBD1 as a possible D gene (6 bases). The CDR3 has 14 amino acids. Trimming left V 3 bases short and J 7 bases short, with 16 bases between. Germline CDR1 is DFQATT and CDR2 is SNEGSKA (reference sequence). The CDR3, as DNA: TGCAGTGCTAGGTGGGGGGGCGCAGGGCAGCCCCAGCATTTT. Its protein is CSARWGGAGQPQHF.

This clonotype was seen ten or more times. The CDR3 reads CASSQAPPALTNSPLHF. CDR3 sequence (DNA): TGCGCCAGCAGCCAAGCCCCACCGGCTTTGACTAATTCACCCCTCCACTTT. This chain uses TRBV4-3 with TRBJ1-6; D unresolved. V dropped 1 base and J dropped 6 bases, with 16 bases sitting between them. This CDR3 is built from 17 residues. CDR1 is LGHNA and CDR2 is YSLEER in the germline V gene.

This clonotype was seen at least ten times. Compared with germline, one end of the junction differs, possibly owing to a read error. V usage is TRBV7-7 and J usage is TRBJ2-5; TRBD2 is a possible D gene (7 bases). Germline values: CDR1 SSHAT, CDR2 FNYEAQ (reference sequence). The CDR3 is made up of 17 amino acids. The CDR3 DNA is TGTGCTAGCAGCCCCGGCCCCAAGGGGGGGGGTGAAGAGACCCAGTACTTC. This sequence encodes CASSPGPKGGGEETQYF.

The sample holds many counts of this clonotype. This chain uses TRBV6-1 with TRBJ2-2; D remains unclear. The CDR3 extends over 14 amino acids. V was trimmed by 1 base and J by 2 bases, leaving 5 bases between them. The germline gives CDR1 MNHNS, CDR2 SASEGT. CDR3 bases: TGTGCCAGCAGTGAAGTCCCCAACACCGGGGAGCTGTTTTTT. Translated, it gives CASSEVPNTGELFF.

This clonotype was seen at least ten times. Possible read error: a much larger clone is one base away. V usage is TRBV5-1 and J usage is TRBJ1-1; D perhaps matches TRBD1 (5 bases). There are 16 residues in the CDR3. The germline gives CDR1 SGHRS, CDR2 YFSETQ. The CDR3: CANSWGVGLMNTEAFF. CDR3 nucleotide sequence: TGCGCCAACAGCTGGGGGGTGGGGCTGATGAACACTGAAGCTTTCTTT.

This clonotype has ten or more counts. This chain uses TRBV12-3 or TRBV12-4 with TRBJ1-5; 7 bases line up with TRBD1. Losses at the gene ends were 2 bases for V and 2 bases for J; bases not matched to a gene: 9. This CDR3 is built from 17 residues. CDR3 coding DNA: TGTGCCAGCAGTTTATCCCAAAGGGGGCTTGGCAATCAGCCCCAGCATTTT. As protein: CASSLSQRGLGNQPQHF.

In its sample, this clonotype was seen many times. V usage is TRBV29-1 and J usage is TRBJ2-7, with D tentatively TRBD2 (5 bases). The V gene lost 5 bases and the J gene lost 0 bases, with 11 bases spanning the gap. The germline V gene has CDR1 SQVTM and CDR2 ANQGSEA. The CDR3 sequence is 13 residues long. In DNA, the CDR3 is TGCAGCGTTCCTAGCCAAAGCTCCTACGAGCAGTACTTC. This translates into CSVPSQSSYEQYF.